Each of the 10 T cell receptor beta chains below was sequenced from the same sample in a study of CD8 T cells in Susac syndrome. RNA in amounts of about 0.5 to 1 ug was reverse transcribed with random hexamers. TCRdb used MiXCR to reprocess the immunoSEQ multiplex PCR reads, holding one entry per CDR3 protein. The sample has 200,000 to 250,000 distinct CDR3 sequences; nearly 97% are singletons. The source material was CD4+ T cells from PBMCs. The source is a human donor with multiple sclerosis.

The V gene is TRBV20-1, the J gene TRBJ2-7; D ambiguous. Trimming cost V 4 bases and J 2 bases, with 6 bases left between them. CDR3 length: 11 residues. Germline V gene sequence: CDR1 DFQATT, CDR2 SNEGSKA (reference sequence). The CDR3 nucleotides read TGCAGTGCTACCCAGACCTACGAGCAGTACTTC. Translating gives CSATQTYEQYF.

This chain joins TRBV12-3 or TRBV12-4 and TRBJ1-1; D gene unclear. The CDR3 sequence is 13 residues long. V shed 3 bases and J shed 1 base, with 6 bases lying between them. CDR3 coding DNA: TGTGCCAGCAGTTTTCCTCAGAACACTGAAGCTTTCTTT. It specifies CASSFPQNTEAFF.

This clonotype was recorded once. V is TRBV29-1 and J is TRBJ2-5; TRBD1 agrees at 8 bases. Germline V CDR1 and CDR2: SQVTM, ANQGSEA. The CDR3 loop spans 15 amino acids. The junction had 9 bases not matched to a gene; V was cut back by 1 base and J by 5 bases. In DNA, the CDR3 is TGCAGCGTTGAAGTGGTCAGGGGGCGAGGGGAGACCCAGTACTTC. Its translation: CSVEVVRGRGETQYF.

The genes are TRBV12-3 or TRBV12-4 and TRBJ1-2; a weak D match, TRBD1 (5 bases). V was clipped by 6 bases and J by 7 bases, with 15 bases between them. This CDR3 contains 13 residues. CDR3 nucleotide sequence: TGTGCCAGCAGCCAAAGCCCTGGGGGTGGCTACACCTTC. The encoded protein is CASSQSPGGGYTF.

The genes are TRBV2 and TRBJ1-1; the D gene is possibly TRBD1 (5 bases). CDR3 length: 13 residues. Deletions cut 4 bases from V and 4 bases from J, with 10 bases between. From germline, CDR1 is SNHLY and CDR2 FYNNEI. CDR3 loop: CASSGAGRTEAFF. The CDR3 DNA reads TGTGCCAGCAGTGGTGCGGGGCGCACTGAAGCTTTCTTT.

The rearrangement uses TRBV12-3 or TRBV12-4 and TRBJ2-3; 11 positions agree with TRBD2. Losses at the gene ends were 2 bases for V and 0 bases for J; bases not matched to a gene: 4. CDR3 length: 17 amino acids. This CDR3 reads CASSLKPSGRSTDTQYF. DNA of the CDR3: TGTGCCAGCAGTTTAAAGCCTAGCGGGAGGAGCACAGATACGCAGTATTTT.

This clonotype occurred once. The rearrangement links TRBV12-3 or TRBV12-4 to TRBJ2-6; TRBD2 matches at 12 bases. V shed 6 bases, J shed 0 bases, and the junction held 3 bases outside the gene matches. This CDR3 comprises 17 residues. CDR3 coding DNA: TGTGCCAGCAGCCCGGGACTAGCGGGCTCTGGGGCCAACGTCCTGACTTTC. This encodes CASSPGLAGSGANVLTF.

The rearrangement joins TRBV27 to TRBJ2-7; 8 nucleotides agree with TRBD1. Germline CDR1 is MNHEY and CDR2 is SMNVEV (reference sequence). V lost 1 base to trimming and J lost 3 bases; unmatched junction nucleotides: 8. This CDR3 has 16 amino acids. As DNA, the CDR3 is TGTGCCAGCAGTTTATACGGGACAGGAGGGTTCTACGAGCAGTACTTC. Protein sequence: CASSLYGTGGFYEQYF.

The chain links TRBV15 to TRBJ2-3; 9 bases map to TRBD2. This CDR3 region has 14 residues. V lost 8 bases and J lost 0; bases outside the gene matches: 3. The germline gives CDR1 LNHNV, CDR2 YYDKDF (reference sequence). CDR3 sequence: CATLTSGSTDTQYF. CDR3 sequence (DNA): TGTGCCACCCTGACTAGCGGCAGCACAGATACGCAGTATTTT.

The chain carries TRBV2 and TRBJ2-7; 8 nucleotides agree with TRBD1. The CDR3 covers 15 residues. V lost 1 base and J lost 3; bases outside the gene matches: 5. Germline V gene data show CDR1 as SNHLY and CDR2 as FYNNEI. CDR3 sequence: CASSEGIQGVYEQYF. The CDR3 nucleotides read TGTGCCAGCAGTGAAGGAATACAGGGGGTCTACGAGCAGTACTTC.